The source of this T cell receptor beta chain is a study of human T cells and chemical hapten exposure. Regarding time point: patch test 1, 2 weeks after DPC sensitization. Described treatment: therapeutic diphenylcyclopropenone sensitization with weekly scalp DPC. MiXCR was run by TCRdb on the RACE reads, yielding one entry per CDR3 protein. The sample shows around 110,000 distinct CDR3 sequences, around an eighth of them seen only once. The sequence was collected from a woman in her 50s with alopecia areata. Some clones in this sample may be carry-over from other donors' samples. The specimen was whole blood, collected in connection with sensitization to the hapten diphenylcyclopropenone (DPC).

As DNA, the CDR3 is TGCGCCAGCAGCTTGGGATCGACACGCAATCAGCCCCAGCATTTT. Amino acids: CASSLGSTRNQPQHF. This chain uses TRBV5-1 with TRBJ1-5, with D uncertain. Germline CDR1 and CDR2: SGHRS and YFSETQ. The CDR3 contains 15 residues. V was pared by 0 bases and J by 2 bases, with 9 bases between.